This note documents a single T cell receptor beta chain sequence. Its antigen is not identified. The run of the v3.0 immunoSEQ assay was at survey level. Assay used: immunoSEQ multiplex PCR; TCRdb lists only in-frame clones, some missing. This sample yields just under 35,000 clones, of which 85% are seen a single time; 4.8% belongs to the top ten. The sample comes from a study of long-term antiretroviral therapy in people with HIV. Whole-study findings and limits: Whichever time point was examined, clones expanded before ART dominated the repertoire. The data indicate that diversity increased after ART but remained below transplant donor controls. HIV repertoires spanned narrower CDR3 length ranges than controls.

CDR1 and CDR2 (germline): ENHRY, SYGVKD. This CDR3 is built from 16 residues. V lost 0 bases to trimming and J lost 7 bases; unmatched junction nucleotides: 8. At least two post-ART and at least one pre-ART PBMC sample were available for each donor. This receptor was identified in a woman aged 25 to 39 with HIV. Here the sequenced sample was unsorted PBMCs, taken 2.7 to 2.9 years before starting antiretroviral therapy. The chain couples TRBV10-3 to TRBJ2-1; 8 nucleotides line up with TRBD2. The DNA of the CDR3 is TGTGCCATCAGTGAGTCGATGAGGAGCGGGGGTAATGAGCAGTTCTTC. Translated, it gives CAISESMRSGGNEQFF.